The 10 T cell receptor beta chains below come from one sample, sequenced in a study of blood T cell repertoires in COVID-19. Profiling relied on immunoSEQ multiplex PCR, and the TCRdb table lists in-frame clones only, not all of them. The sample records fewer than 150,000 clones, approximately 87% being singletons. The sample comprised peripheral blood. Source of these receptors: a woman aged 65 to 85 with acute or convalescent COVID-19.

The rearrangement uses TRBV5-1 and TRBJ1-3, with a tentative D call TRBD1 (5 bases). V was cut by 7 bases and J by 0 bases, with 14 bases left in between. In germline, CDR1 is SGHRS, CDR2 YFSETQ. This CDR3 has 15 residues. The CDR3 spells CASARWGGSGNTIYF. The CDR3 DNA reads TGCGCCAGCGCCCGTTGGGGGGGCTCTGGAAACACCATATATTTT.

V usage is TRBV10-3 and J usage is TRBJ1-1; no reliable D call. Germline CDR1 ENHRY, CDR2 SYGVKD. The CDR3 sequence is 12 residues long. The CDR3 nucleotides are TGTGCGTCCCGCGGTCAGAACACTGAAGCTTTCTTT. This gives the protein CASRGQNTEAFF.

Turning to this clone: Other DNA sequences from this sample encode an identical CDR3 as well. The J gene is TRBJ2-3, the V gene TRBV28, with D unclear. With 5 bases removed from V and 4 bases from J, the gap between germline ends came to 10 bases. The CDR3 has 13 residues. Germline-derived CDR1 and CDR2 are MDHEN and SYDVKM. CDR3 in DNA: TGTGCCAGCAGTCTCGATAGCCCAGATACGCAGTATTTT. Translating gives CASSLDSPDTQYF.

The genes are TRBV9 and TRBJ1-5; 7 bases are a match to TRBD1. Germline CDR1 SGDLS, CDR2 YYNGEE. The CDR3 sequence is 15 residues long. The ends lost 4 bases at V and 0 bases at J; junction bases unmatched: 4. In DNA form, the CDR3 reads TGTGCCAGCAGCCCAGGGGGGTCTAGCAATCAGCCCCAGCATTTT. Translating gives CASSPGGSSNQPQHF.

The chain employs TRBV5-1 and TRBJ1-3, with 8 bases fitting TRBD1. This CDR3 is built from 14 residues. The germline V gene has CDR1 SGHRS and CDR2 YFSETQ. J lost 7 bases, V lost 3 bases, and 6 bases had no gene match. Here the CDR3 reads CASSYGQGENTIYF. The CDR3 DNA follows: TGCGCCAGCAGCTACGGACAGGGTGAGAACACCATATATTTT.

In this sample, this clone turned up once. This chain links TRBV2 with TRBJ2-5; D is perhaps TRBD1 (6 bases). CDR1 and CDR2 (germline): SNHLY, FYNNEI. The CDR3 spans 15 residues. The V end lost 9 bases, the J end lost 5 bases, and 22 bases lay between the germline ends. This CDR3 is CARLVPQGAGETQYF. CDR3 sequence (DNA): TGTGCCAGACTAGTCCCACAGGGAGCAGGGGAGACCCAGTACTTC.

The DNA of the CDR3 is TGTGCCAGCTATGGAGCGGGTATTAACACTGAAGCTTTCTTT. Protein product: CASYGAGINTEAFF. The gene calls are TRBV2 and TRBJ1-1; unclear D gene. Trimming removed 8 bases at V and 2 bases at J, with 15 bases between. Germline V lookup: CDR1 SNHLY, CDR2 FYNNEI. This CDR3 is 14 amino acids long.

V usage is TRBV25-1 and J usage is TRBJ2-5; D not certain. V lost 2 bases to trimming and J lost 3 bases, with 10 bases between them. CDR1 is MGHDK, CDR2 SYGVNS, per germline. The CDR3 has 14 amino acids. CDR3 in amino acids: CASSEKPGEETQYF. In DNA, the CDR3 is TGTGCCAGCAGTGAAAAGCCAGGCGAAGAGACCCAGTACTTC.

The CDR3 DNA reads TGCGCCAGCAGCTTGGCCCCAGGGACAGGGTACTCACCCCTCCACTTT. Protein product: CASSLAPGTGYSPLHF. The chain recombines TRBV5-1 with TRBJ1-6; 9 nucleotides match TRBD1. CDR1 and CDR2 (germline): SGHRS, YFSETQ. The CDR3 is made up of 16 amino acids. V dropped 0 bases and J dropped 10; count of bases not matched to a gene: 8.

The chain employs TRBV27 and TRBJ2-1; 10 bases are a match to TRBD1. The CDR3 loop spans 16 amino acids. Germline CDR1 MNHEY, CDR2 SMNVEV (reference sequence). Germline trimming cut 7 bases from V and 6 bases from J; bases unmatched to any gene: 12. CDR3: CASTQPSGTGVNEQFF. For the CDR3, the DNA is TGTGCCAGCACCCAACCCTCCGGGACAGGGGTCAATGAGCAGTTCTTC.